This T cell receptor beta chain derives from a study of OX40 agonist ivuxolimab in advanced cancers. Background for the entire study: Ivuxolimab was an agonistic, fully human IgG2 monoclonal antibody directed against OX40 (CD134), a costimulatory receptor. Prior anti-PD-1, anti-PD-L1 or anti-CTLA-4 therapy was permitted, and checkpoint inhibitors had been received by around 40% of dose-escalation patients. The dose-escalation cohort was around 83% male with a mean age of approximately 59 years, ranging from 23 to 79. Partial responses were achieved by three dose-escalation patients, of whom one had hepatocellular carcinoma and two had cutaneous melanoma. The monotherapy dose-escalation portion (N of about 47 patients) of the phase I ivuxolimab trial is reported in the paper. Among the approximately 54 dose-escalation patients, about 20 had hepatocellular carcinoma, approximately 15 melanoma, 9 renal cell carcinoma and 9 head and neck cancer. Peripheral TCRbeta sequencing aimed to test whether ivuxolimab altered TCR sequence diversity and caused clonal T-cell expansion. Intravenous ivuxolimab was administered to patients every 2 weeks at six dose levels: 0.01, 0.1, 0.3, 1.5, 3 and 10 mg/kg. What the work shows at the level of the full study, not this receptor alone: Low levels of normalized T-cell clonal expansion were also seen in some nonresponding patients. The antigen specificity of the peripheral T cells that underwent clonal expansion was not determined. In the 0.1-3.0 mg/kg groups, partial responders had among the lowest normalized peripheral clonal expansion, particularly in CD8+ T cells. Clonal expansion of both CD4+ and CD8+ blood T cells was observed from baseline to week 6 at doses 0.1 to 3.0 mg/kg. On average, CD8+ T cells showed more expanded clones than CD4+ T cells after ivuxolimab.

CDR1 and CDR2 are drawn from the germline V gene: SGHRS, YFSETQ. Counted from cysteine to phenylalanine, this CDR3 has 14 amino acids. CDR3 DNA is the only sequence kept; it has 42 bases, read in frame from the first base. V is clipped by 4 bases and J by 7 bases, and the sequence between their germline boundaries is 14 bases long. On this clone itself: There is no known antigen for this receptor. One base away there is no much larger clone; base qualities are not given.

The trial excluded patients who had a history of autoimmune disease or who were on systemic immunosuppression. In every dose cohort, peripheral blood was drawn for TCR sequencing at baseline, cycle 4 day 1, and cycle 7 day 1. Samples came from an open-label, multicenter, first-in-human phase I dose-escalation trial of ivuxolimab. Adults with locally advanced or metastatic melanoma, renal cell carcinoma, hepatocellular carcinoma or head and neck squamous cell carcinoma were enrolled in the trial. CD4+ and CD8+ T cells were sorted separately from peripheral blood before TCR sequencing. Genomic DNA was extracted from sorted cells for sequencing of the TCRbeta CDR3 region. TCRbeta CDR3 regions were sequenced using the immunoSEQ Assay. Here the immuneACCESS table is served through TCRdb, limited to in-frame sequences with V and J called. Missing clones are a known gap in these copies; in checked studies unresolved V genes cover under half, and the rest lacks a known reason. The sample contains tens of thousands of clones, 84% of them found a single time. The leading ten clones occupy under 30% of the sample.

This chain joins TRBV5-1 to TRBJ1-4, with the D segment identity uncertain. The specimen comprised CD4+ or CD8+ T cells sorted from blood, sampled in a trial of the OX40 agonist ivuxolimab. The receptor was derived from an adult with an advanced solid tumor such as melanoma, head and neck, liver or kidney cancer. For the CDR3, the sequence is CASSLGEMVEKLFF. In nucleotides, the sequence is TGCGCCAGCAGCCTAGGAGAGATGGTTGAAAAACTGTTTTTT.